This entry lists 7 T cell receptor beta chains sequenced from one sample in a study of T cell repertoires in cytomegalovirus infection. Each CDR3 protein gets one entry after TCRdb re-called the reads with MiXCR. The top ten clones hold roughly 8% of a sample with hundreds of thousands of distinct CDR3 sequences, approximately 24% of them seen once. Sequenced sample: CD8+ T cells from PBMCs. The receptor source for this set is a human donor in good health (CMV status not recorded). Some clones in this sample may be carry-over from other donors' samples.

This clonotype occurred a few times. The chain combines TRBV20-1 with TRBJ1-2; no clear D gene. Per the germline V gene, CDR1 is DFQATT and CDR2 is SNEGSKA (reference sequence). V was pared by 0 bases and J by 3 bases, with 11 bases between. This CDR3 has 14 residues. The CDR3, as DNA: TGCAGTGCTAGAGAGGGTCGGGGATACTATGGCTACACCTTC. Translation: CSAREGRGYYGYTF.

This clonotype was counted many times. This chain links TRBV7-8 with TRBJ2-3; D remains unclear. Germline V CDR1 and CDR2: SGHVS, FQNEAQ. V lost 1 base and J 4 bases, leaving 6 bases between the germline ends. There are 13 residues in the CDR3. In nucleotides, the CDR3 is TGTGCCAGCAGCTTAGAAACGCCAGATACGCAGTATTTT. This translates into CASSLETPDTQYF.

This clonotype was recorded many times. This chain uses TRBV7-9 with TRBJ2-2; TRBD1 or TRBD2 may be the D gene (5 bases each). The germline V and J ends were trimmed by 1 base and 8 bases, with 20 bases remaining between them. The CDR3 has 17 residues. The germline V gene encodes CDR1 SEHNR and CDR2 FQNEAQ (reference sequence). The CDR3 loop is CASSLVLMDYGAGELFF. In nucleotides, the CDR3 is TGTGCCAGCAGCTTAGTCCTTATGGATTACGGGGCTGGGGAGCTGTTTTTT.

In this sample, this clonotype turned up a few times. V usage is TRBV5-4 and J usage is TRBJ1-2, with D uncertain. Trimming removed 4 bases at V and 8 bases at J, with 15 bases between. The germline gives CDR1 SGHNT, CDR2 YYREEE (reference sequence). CDR3 length: 13 amino acids. CDR3 nucleotides: TGTGCCAGCAGCCCTGGCCAAGCTTGGGGCTACACCTTC. It translates to CASSPGQAWGYTF. Complete variable domain (other parts from reference TRBV5-4 and TRBJ1-2): ETGVTQSPTHLIKTRGQQVTLRCSSQSGHNTVSWYQQALGQGPQFIFQYYREEENGRGNFPPRFSGLQFPNYSSELNVNALELDDSALYLCASSPGQAWGYTFGSGTRLTVV.

For the CDR3, the DNA is TGCAGTGCTAGAGATAGAGGGAGATATGGCTACACCTTC. Protein: CSARDRGRYGYTF. This chain uses TRBV20-1 with TRBJ1-2, with D hard to call. The CDR3 has 13 amino acids. Trimming removed 0 bases at V and 5 bases at J, with 10 bases between. Germline V gene lookup returns CDR1 DFQATT and CDR2 SNEGSKA (reference sequence).

This clonotype was found a few times. The genes are TRBV20-1 and TRBJ2-7, with D possibly TRBD2 on 5 matching bases. V was trimmed by 8 bases and J by 3 bases, leaving 20 bases between them. The CDR3 totals 14 residues. Per germline, CDR1 DFQATT and CDR2 SNEGSKA (reference sequence). The CDR3 here is CSSPLERWYYEQYV. The CDR3 nucleotides are TGCAGTTCCCCCCTAGAGCGGTGGTACTACGAGCAGTACGTC.

This clonotype was picked up many times. V is TRBV28 and J is TRBJ1-2, with D hard to call. Germline-derived CDR1 and CDR2 are MDHEN and SYDVKM. V lost 2 bases, J lost 0 bases, and 7 bases lay in between. There are 14 residues in the CDR3. In DNA form, the CDR3 reads TGTGCCAGCAGTTTACTGGGTGCTAACTATGGCTACACCTTC. Encoded protein: CASSLLGANYGYTF.